The source of this TCR beta chain is a study of blood T cell repertoires in COVID-19. Sequenced by immunoSEQ multiplex PCR; TCRdb stores in-frame clones only, minus some. The sample lists about 190,000 clones, around 85% occurring once. The sequencing sample was made of peripheral blood. The receptor was derived from a man aged 50 to 60 who had recovered from COVID-19.

CDR3 in DNA: TGCAGTGGGGACAACTACAATGAGCAGTTCTTC. Amino acids: CSGDNYNEQFF. The rearrangement joins TRBV20-1 to TRBJ2-1, with TRBD1 as a possible D gene (6 bases). Trimming took 7 bases from V and 3 from J, leaving 7 bases between them. Germline lookup yields CDR1 DFQATT and CDR2 SNEGSKA (reference sequence). This CDR3 is built from 11 residues.